This T cell receptor beta chain was observed in a study of cytomegalovirus exposure and HLA in healthy donors. Study information: The roughly 120 validation repertoires matched the 666 first-cohort repertoires in platform, a later analysis reported.

Produced via immunoSEQ multiplex PCR; TCRdb's table is partial and in-frame only. The sample yields fewer than 400,000 clones, 86% seen once. This clone showed up many times. The antigen is not known. V gave up 5 bases and J gave up 4 bases, with 6 bases separating them. The CDR3 runs to 11 residues. Per the germline V gene, CDR1 is KGHSH and CDR2 is LQKENI. Study observations and caveats: It was reported that the classifier diagnosed cytomegalovirus status with high specificity and sensitivity in both the original and validation cohorts. Researchers catalogued over 150 TCR beta chains as cytomegalovirus-associated. Confirmation was obtained in vitro that a few CMV-associated chains are specific for CMV antigens.

The chain links TRBV18 to TRBJ2-7; no firm D call. This TCR was recovered from a woman aged 18-30 years in good health and CMV-seronegative. The specimen sequenced was PBMCs. As DNA, the CDR3 is TGTGCCAGCTCATCCCGGTACGAGCAGTACTTC. Amino acid sequence: CASSSRYEQYF.